This TCR beta chain stems from a study of identical twins. V dropped 1 base and J dropped 1; count of bases not matched to a gene: 4. CDR1 is MGHRA, CDR2 YSYEKL, per germline. The CDR3 spans 17 residues. TCRdb reprocessed the 5' RACE reads via MiXCR and lists one record per CDR3 protein. The sample gives 400,000 to 600,000 distinct CDR3 sequences, approximately 20% of which show up once; around 0.5% is in the top ten. This same sample was also part of a study on yellow fever vaccine responses in identical twins.

The genes are TRBV4-1 and TRBJ2-5, with 12 bases lining up with TRBD1. The source is a woman aged 18-35 years in good health. Sequencing was carried out using CD4+ T cells sorted from blood. Written as DNA, the CDR3 is TGCGCCAGCAGCCAAGTTTGGGGACAGGGGGCCCAAGAGACCCAGTACTTC. Its protein product is CASSQVWGQGAQETQYF.